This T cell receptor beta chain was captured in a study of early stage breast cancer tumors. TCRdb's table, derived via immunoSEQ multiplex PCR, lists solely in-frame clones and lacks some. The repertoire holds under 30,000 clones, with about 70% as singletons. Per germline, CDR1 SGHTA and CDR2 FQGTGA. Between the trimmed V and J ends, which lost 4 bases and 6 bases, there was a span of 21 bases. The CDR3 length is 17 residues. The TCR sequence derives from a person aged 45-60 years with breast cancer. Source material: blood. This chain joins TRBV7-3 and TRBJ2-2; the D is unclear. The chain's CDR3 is CASSSATQRFLPGELFF. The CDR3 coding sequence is TGTGCCAGCAGCTCCGCAACCCAGCGTTTTCTGCCCGGGGAGCTGTTTTTT.